A selection of T cell receptor beta chains follows, all from one sample in a study of shared clonotypes between healthy human individuals. TCRdb keeps only in-frame clones here, not all; method: immunoSEQ multiplex PCR. This sample yields more than 1,200,000 clones, of which approximately 98.5% are seen a single time; 0.36% belongs to the top ten. Material: naive CD4+ T cells sorted from blood. Source of these receptors: a man younger than 45 in good health. Each CDR3 is given with its conserved first and last residue. D genes are given only for firm matches. Clone size is stated in some rows and not others, as once, few, many or a class when expanded.

>TRBV28|once|.|TRBJ2-1
TGTGCCAGCAGTCTCGTGAGGGACGAGCAGTTCTTC
CASSLVRDEQFF
>TRBV5-1|.|.|TRBJ1-1
TGCGCCAGCAGCGAAACACCGGGACGGGCGATGAAGTTCTTT
CASSETPGRAMKFF
>TRBV10-2|.|TRBD2|TRBJ2-3
TGCGCCAGCAGTAAACAGGGACTAGCGGGAGGGACAGATACGCAGTATTTT
CASSKQGLAGGTDTQYF
>TRBV7-3|once|.|TRBJ1-2
TGTGCCAGCAGACAAGACAGGCCCGAGGACTATGGCTACACCTTC
CASRQDRPEDYGYTF
>TRBV7-8|.|.|TRBJ1-2
TGTGCCAGCAGCTTAAGACGGACGACACCCTATGGCTACACCTTC
CASSLRRTTPYGYTF
>TRBV5-1|.|.|TRBJ1-1
TGCGCCAGCGGCCGGGTGAACACTGAAGCTTTCTTT
CASGRVNTEAFF
>TRBV6-4|.|TRBD2|TRBJ2-3
TGTGCCAGCAGTGTGTCTCTAGCGGCTAGCACAGATACGCAGTATTTT
CASSVSLAASTDTQYF
>TRBV4-2|.|.|TRBJ2-1
TGTGCCAGCAGCCCCCAAAGATGGGGAGCCCCTCTCAATGAGCAGTTCTTC
CASSPQRWGAPLNEQFF
>TRBV28|.|.|TRBJ1-4
TGTGCCAGCAGTTTAGATCTGGCGGGAAAACTGTTTTTT
CASSLDLAGKLFF
>TRBV10-3|.|TRBD2|TRBJ2-3
TGTGCCATCAGTGAGTCCAGCGGGAGTGGGGATACGCAGTATTTT
CAISESSGSGDTQYF
>TRBV9|.|TRBD1|TRBJ1-4
TGTGCCAGCAGCGCGGGACAGGCAACTAATGAAAAACTGTTTTTT
CASSAGQATNEKLFF
>TRBV18|.|.|TRBJ2-7
TGTGCCAGCTCAACTGGCTACGAGCAGTACTTC
CASSTGYEQYF
>TRBV28|.|.|TRBJ1-1
TGTGCCAGCAGTTTCCCGACAGGCAGGAACACTGAAGCTTTCTTT
CASSFPTGRNTEAFF
>TRBV15|.|TRBD1|TRBJ1-5
TGTGCCACCAGCAGCGGGACAGGGGGAGGTCGGGGCAATCAGCCCCAGCATTTT
CATSSGTGGGRGNQPQHF
>TRBV5-1|.|.|TRBJ2-1
TGCGCCAGCAGCTTTAGGGATTACAGGGAGCAGTTCTTC
CASSFRDYREQFF
>TRBV9|once|.|TRBJ2-5
TGTGCCAGCAGCGTAGATGGGCGGGTACAGTGGGGACAAGAGACCCAGTACTTC
CASSVDGRVQWGQETQYF
>TRBV6-5|.|TRBD1|TRBJ1-2
TGTGCCAGCAGTCCTGACAGGGACTATGGCTACACCTTC
CASSPDRDYGYTF
>TRBV18|.|.|TRBJ2-5
TGTGCCAGCTCACCGAGTCAGGGCCAGACCCAGTACTTC
CASSPSQGQTQYF
>TRBV27|.|.|TRBJ2-7
TGTGCCAGCAGTTACCAACACGGTCAGGCGAACCACGAGCAGTACTTC
CASSYQHGQANHEQYF
>TRBV5-1|.|TRBD1|TRBJ1-1
TGCGCCAGCAGCAAAGGACAGGGGAACACTGAAGCTTTCTTT
CASSKGQGNTEAFF
>TRBV29-1|.|.|TRBJ1-2
TGCAGCGTAACAGGGAGTCCGAACTATGGCTACACCTTC
CSVTGSPNYGYTF
>TRBV19|.|TRBD1|TRBJ1-5
TGTGCCAGTAGTTCGGTACAGGGGGGTCAGCCCCAGCATTTT
CASSSVQGGQPQHF
>TRBV6-5|.|TRBD2|TRBJ2-7
TGTGCCGCGGCGCTTCGCGGGAGCAACGAGCAGTACTTC
CAAALRGSNEQYF
>TRBV5-1|.|.|TRBJ1-1
TGCGCCAGCAGCTTGGATAGTGTCCGGGGGGAAGCTTTCTTT
CASSLDSVRGEAFF
>TRBV7-2|.|.|TRBJ2-7
TGTGCCAGCAGCCACCGTGGGGTCTACGAGCAGTACTTC
CASSHRGVYEQYF
>TRBV19|.|TRBD1|TRBJ2-1
TGTGCCAGTAGTCCCGACAGGGGTTTCGGCAATGAGCAGTTCTTC
CASSPDRGFGNEQFF
>TRBV7-9|.|.|TRBJ2-3
TGTGCCAGCAGCTTCCGGGCGGGGAGCACAGATACGCAGTATTTT
CASSFRAGSTDTQYF
>TRBV19|.|.|TRBJ1-5
TGTGCCAGCCGACGGGACGCTAATCAGCCCCAGCATTTT
CASRRDANQPQHF
>TRBV11-2|.|TRBD1|TRBJ2-7
TGTGCCAGCAGCTATAGCGTCCGGGACAGGGCCTCCTACGAGCAGTACTTC
CASSYSVRDRASYEQYF
>TRBV14|.|.|TRBJ2-1
TGTGCCAGCAGCCAAGGTGGGGCCCCGTTCTTC
CASSQGGAPFF
>TRBV4-2|once|TRBD2|TRBJ2-1
TGTGCCAGCAGCCAAGATCAAGGAGCGGGAGCCTACAATGAGCAGTTCTTC
CASSQDQGAGAYNEQFF
>TRBV2|once|.|TRBJ1-5
TGTGCCAGCAGTGAAGCGCTTTGGGGAACCACTCATCAGCCCCAGCATTTT
CASSEALWGTTHQPQHF
>TRBV27|.|.|TRBJ2-7
TGTGCCAGCACCCCACTTTTTCGGGGTTCCCGACATCCCTACGAGCAGTACTTC
CASTPLFRGSRHPYEQYF
>TRBV12-2|.|.|TRBJ2-1
TGTGCAAGTCGCTCCCTAAGGGTGGGGGACAGAGGAAATGAGCAGTTCTTC
CASRSLRVGDRGNEQFF
>TRBV6-6|.|TRBD1|TRBJ2-1
TGTGCCACCCAAACCCGACAGGGGAGCTCCTACAATGAGCAGTTCTTC
CATQTRQGSSYNEQFF
>TRBV6-7|.|.|TRBJ2-2
TGTGCCAGCCCTAGACAGATAAACACCGGGGAGCTGTTTTTT
CASPRQINTGELFF
>TRBV29-1|.|TRBD2|TRBJ2-7
TGCAGCGGGAGAGCGGGGCACTCCTACGAGCAGTACTTC
CSGRAGHSYEQYF
>TRBV7-9|.|TRBD2|TRBJ2-3
TGTGCCAGCAGCTTAGACTGGACTAGCGGGATGCCTAGGCAGTATTTT
CASSLDWTSGMPRQYF
>TRBV28|.|TRBD1|TRBJ1-2
TGTGCCAGCAGTTTGGGCAGGGGGAGGTATGGCTACACCTTC
CASSLGRGRYGYTF
>TRBV6-5|.|.|TRBJ1-5
TGTGCCAGCAGTTACGACAGTGGTAGCAATCAGCCCCAGCATTTT
CASSYDSGSNQPQHF
>TRBV7-9|.|.|TRBJ2-1
TGTGCCAGCAGCTTTTTGTTTTACAATGAGCAGTTCTTC
CASSFLFYNEQFF
>TRBV4-3|.|TRBD1|TRBJ1-2
TGCGCCAGCAGCCGGCTCATAGGGACAGGGGAAATCTATGGCTACACCTTC
CASSRLIGTGEIYGYTF
>TRBV27|.|TRBD2|TRBJ2-7
TGTGCCAGCAGTTCGAGGACTAGCGGGAGGGTTAAGGAGCAGTACTTC
CASSSRTSGRVKEQYF
>TRBV21-1|.|.|TRBJ2-7
TGTGCCAGCAGTAAGGGGACAGCGCAGTACTTC
CASSKGTAQYF